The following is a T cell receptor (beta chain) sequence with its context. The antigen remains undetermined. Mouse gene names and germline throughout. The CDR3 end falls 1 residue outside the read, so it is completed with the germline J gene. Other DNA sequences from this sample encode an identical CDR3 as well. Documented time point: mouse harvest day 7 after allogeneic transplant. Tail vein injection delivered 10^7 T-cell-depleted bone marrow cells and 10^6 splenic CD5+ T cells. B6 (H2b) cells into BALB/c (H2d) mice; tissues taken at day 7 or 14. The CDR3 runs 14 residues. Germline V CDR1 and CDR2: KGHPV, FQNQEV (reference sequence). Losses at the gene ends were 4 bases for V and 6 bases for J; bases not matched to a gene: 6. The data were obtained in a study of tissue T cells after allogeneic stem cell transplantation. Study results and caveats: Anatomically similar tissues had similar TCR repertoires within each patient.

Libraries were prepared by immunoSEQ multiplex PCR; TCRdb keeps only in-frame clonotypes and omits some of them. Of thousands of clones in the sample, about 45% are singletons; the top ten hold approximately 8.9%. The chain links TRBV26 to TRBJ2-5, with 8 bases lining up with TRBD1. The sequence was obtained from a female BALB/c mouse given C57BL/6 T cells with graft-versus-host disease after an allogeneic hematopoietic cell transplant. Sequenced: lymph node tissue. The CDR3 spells CASSPGQGGDTQYF. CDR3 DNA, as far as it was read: TGTGCCAGCAGTCCCGGACAGGGTGGGGACACCCAGTAC.